This T cell receptor (beta chain) was captured by sequencing in a study of shared T cell receptors in the human thymus. Germline V gene lookup returns CDR1 SGHVS and CDR2 FQNEAQ. After removal of 5 bases from V and 7 bases from J, the junction contained 15 bases not matched to a gene. The CDR3 is 16 residues long. The table came from immunoSEQ multiplex PCR; TCRdb's copy has only in-frame clones and leaves some out. The table has roughly 550,000 clones, more than 75% seen once. This sample also appeared in a second study, on human thymus T cells.

The sequencing sample was made of thymocytes. The source of this sequence is a boy under two years old with a congenital heart defect. The J gene is TRBJ2-5, the V gene TRBV7-8; TRBD1 matches 8 bases. For the CDR3, the DNA is TGTGCCAGCAGCCTCCCCCGGGACAGGTTTTACGGGACCCAGTACTTC. Protein sequence: CASSLPRDRFYGTQYF.